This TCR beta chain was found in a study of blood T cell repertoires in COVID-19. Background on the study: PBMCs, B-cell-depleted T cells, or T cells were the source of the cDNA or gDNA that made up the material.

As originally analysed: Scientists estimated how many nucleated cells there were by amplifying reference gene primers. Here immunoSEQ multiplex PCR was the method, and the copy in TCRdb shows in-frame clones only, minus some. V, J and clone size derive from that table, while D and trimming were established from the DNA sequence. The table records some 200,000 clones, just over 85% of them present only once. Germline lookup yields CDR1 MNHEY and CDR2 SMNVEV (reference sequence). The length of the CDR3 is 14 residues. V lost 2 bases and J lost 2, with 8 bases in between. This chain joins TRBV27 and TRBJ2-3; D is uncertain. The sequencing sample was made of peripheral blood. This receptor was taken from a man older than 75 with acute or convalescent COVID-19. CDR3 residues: CASSLSSPTDTQYF. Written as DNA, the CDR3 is TGTGCCAGCAGTTTAAGTAGTCCCACAGATACGCAGTATTTT.